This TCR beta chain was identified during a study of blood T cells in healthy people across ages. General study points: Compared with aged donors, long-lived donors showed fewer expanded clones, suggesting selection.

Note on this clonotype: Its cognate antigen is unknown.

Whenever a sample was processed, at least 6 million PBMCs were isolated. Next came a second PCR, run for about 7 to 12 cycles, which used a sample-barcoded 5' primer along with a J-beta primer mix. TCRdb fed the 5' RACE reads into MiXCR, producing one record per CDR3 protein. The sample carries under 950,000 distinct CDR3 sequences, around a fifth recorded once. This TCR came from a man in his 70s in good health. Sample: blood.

The CDR3 region has the DNA TGCAGTGCTAGAGGAGCAGGGGGTGGTCAGCCCCAGCATTTT. This codes for CSARGAGGGQPQHF. The genes are TRBV20-1 and TRBJ1-5; 7 nucleotides line up with TRBD1. The CDR3 has 14 amino acids. Germline CDR1 reads DFQATT; CDR2 reads SNEGSKA (reference sequence). Germline trimming cut 1 base from V and 6 bases from J; bases unmatched to any gene: 6.